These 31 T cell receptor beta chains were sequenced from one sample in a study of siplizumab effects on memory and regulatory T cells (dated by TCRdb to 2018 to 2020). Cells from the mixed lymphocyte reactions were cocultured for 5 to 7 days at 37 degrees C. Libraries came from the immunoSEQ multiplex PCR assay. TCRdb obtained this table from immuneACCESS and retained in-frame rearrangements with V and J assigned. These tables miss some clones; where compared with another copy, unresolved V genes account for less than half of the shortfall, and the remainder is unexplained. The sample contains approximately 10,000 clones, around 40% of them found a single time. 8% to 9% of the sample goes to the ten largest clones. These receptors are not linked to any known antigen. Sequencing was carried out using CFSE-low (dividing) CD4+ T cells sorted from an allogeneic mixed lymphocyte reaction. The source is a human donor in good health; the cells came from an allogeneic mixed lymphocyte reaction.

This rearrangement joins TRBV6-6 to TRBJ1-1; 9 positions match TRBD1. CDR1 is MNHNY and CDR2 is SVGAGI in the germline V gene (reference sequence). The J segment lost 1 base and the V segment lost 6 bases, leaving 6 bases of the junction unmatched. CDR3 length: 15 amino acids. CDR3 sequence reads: CASSWTGDPNTEAFF. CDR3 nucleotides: TGTGCCAGCAGCTGGACAGGGGACCCGAACACTGAAGCTTTCTTT.

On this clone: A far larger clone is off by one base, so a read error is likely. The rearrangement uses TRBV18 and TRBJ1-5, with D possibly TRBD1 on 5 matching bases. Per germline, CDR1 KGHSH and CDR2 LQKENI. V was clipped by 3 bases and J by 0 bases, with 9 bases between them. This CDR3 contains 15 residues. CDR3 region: CASSPTESSNQPQHF. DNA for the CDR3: TGTGCCAGCTCACCGACAGAATCTAGCAATCAGCCCCAGCATTTT. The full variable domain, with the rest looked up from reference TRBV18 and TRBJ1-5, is NAGVMQNPRHLVRRRGQEARLRCSPMKGHSHVYWYRQLPEEGLKFMVYLQKENIIDESGMPKERFSAEFPKEGPSILRIQQVVRGDSAAYFCASSPTESSNQPQHFGDGTRLSIL.

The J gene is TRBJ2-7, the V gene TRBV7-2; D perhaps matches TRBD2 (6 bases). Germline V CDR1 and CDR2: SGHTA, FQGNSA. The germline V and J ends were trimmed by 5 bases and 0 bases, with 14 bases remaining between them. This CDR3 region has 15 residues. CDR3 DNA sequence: TGTGCCAGCAGCCCTAGCGATCTTAGCTCCTACGAGCAGTACTTC. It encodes CASSPSDLSSYEQYF.

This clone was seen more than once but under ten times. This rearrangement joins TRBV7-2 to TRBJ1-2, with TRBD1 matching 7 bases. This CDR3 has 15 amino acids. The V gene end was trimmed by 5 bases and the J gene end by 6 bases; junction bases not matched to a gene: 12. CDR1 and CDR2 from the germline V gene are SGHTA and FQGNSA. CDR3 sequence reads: CASSLQPTGSDGYTF. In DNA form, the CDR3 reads TGTGCCAGCAGCCTCCAGCCGACAGGGTCCGATGGCTACACCTTC.

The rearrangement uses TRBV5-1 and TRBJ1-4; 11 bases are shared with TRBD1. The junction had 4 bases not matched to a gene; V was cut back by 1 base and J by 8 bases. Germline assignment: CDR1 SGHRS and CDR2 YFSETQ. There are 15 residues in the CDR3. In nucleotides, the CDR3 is TGCGCCAGCAGCTTGAGGACAGGGGGCTACGAAAAACTGTTTTTT. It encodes CASSLRTGGYEKLFF.

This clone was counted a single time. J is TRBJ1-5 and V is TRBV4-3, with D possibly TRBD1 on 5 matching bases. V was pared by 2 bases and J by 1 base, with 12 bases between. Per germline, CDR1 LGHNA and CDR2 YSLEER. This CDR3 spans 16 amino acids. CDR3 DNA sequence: TGCGCCAGCAGCCAAACACCAGGGTTAAGCAATCAGCCCCAGCATTTT. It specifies CASSQTPGLSNQPQHF.

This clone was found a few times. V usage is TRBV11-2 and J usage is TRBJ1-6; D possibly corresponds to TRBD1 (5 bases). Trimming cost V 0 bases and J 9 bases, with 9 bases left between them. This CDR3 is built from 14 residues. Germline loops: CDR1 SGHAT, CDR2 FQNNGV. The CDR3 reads CASSLEARGSPLHF. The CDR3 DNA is TGTGCCAGCAGCTTAGAGGCGAGGGGTTCACCCCTCCACTTT.

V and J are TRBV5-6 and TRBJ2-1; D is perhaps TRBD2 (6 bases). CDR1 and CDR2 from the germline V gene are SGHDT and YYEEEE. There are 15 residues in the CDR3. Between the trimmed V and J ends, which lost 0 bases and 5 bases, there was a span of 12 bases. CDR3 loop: CASSLAGTLNNEQFF. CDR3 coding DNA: TGTGCCAGCAGCTTGGCCGGGACTTTGAACAATGAGCAGTTCTTC.

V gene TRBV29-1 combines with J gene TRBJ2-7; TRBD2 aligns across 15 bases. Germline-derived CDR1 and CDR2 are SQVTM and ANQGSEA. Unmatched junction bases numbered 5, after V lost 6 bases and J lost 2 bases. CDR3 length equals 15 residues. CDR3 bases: TGCAGCGTGGGACTAGCGGGAGGCACGCCCTACGAGCAGTACTTC. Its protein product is CSVGLAGGTPYEQYF.

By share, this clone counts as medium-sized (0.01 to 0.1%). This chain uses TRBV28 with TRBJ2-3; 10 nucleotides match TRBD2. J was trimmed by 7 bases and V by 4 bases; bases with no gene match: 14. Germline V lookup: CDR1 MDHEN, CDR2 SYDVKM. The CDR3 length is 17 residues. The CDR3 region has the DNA TGTGCCAGCAGTTCGGTTGGACTAGCGGAAACGATGAATACGCAGTATTTT. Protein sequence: CASSSVGLAETMNTQYF.

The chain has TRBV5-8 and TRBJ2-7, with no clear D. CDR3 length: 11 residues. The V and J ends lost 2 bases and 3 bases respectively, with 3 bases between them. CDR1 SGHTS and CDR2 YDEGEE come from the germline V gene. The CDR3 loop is CASSFVYEQYF. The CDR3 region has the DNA TGTGCCAGCAGCTTCGTCTACGAGCAGTACTTC.

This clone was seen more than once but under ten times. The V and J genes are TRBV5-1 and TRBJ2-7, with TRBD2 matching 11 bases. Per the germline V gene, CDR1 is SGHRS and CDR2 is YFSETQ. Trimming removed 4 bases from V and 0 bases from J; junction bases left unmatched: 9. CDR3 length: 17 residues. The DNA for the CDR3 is TGCGCCAGCAGCCTAACCCCCACTAGCGGGAGCTCCTACGAGCAGTACTTC. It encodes CASSLTPTSGSSYEQYF.

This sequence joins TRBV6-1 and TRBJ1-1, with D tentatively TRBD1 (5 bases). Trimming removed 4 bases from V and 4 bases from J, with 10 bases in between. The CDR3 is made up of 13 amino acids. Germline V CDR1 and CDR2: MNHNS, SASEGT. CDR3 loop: CASSGEGRTEAFF. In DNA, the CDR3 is TGTGCCAGCAGTGGGGAGGGGCGCACTGAAGCTTTCTTT.

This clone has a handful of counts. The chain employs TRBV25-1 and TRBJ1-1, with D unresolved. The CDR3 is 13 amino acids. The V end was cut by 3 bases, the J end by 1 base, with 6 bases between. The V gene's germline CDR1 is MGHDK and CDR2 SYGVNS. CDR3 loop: CASSEFGNTEAFF. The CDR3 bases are TGTGCCAGCAGTGAGTTCGGGAACACTGAAGCTTTCTTT.

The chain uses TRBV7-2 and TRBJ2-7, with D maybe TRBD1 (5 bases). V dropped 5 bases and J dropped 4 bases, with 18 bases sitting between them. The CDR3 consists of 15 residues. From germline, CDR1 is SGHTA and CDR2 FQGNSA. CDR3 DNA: TGTGCCAGCAGCGTCATTCAGGGAAGGATATACGAGCAGTACTTC. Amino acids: CASSVIQGRIYEQYF.

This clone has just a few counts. The chain's CDR3 is CASSELRSGIGELFF. CDR3 in DNA: TGTGCCAGCAGCGAGCTAAGAAGTGGCATCGGGGAGCTGTTTTTT. The rearrangement uses TRBV6-6 and TRBJ2-2; D gene uncertain. CDR3 length: 15 residues. Germline loops: CDR1 MNHNY, CDR2 SVGAGI (reference sequence). V was clipped by 6 bases and J by 7 bases, with 18 bases between them.

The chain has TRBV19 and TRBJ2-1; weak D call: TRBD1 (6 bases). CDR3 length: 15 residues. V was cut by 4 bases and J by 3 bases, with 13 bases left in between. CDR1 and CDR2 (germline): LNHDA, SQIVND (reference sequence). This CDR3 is CASSTMTGYYNEQFF. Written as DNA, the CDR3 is TGTGCCAGTAGTACGATGACAGGCTACTACAATGAGCAGTTCTTC.

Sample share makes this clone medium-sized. The CDR3 protein is CASSLMGRNTGELFF. The DNA for the CDR3 is TGTGCCAGCAGCTTAATGGGGAGGAATACCGGGGAGCTGTTTTTT. The chain combines TRBV7-6 with TRBJ2-2; D may be TRBD2 (6 bases). Germline V gene lookup returns CDR1 SGHVS and CDR2 FNYEAQ. The CDR3 is 15 amino acids. V was pared by 2 bases and J by 5 bases, with 12 bases between.

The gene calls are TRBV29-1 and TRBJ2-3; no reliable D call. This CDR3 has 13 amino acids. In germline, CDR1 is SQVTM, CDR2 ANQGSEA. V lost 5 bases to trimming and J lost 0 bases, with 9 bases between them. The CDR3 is CSVRGISTDTQYF. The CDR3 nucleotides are TGCAGCGTTCGTGGGATTAGCACAGATACGCAGTATTTT.

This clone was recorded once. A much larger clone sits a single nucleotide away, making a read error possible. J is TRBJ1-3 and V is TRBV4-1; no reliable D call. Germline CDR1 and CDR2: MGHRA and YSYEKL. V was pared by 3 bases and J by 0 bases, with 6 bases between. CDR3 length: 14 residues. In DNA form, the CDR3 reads TGCGCCAGCAGCCAGGGGAGCTCTGGAAACACCATATATTTT. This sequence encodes CASSQGSSGNTIYF.

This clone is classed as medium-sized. DNA for the CDR3: TGTGCCAGCTCACCAGGAGGACATAGCAATCAGCCCCAGCATTTT. Protein product: CASSPGGHSNQPQHF. The chain is built from TRBV18 and TRBJ1-5; a weak D match, TRBD1 (5 bases). V lost 2 bases to trimming and J lost 0 bases, with 8 bases between them. The CDR3 spans 15 residues. CDR1 KGHSH and CDR2 LQKENI come from the germline V gene. Combining the CDR3 with reference TRBV18 and TRBJ1-5 gives the whole variable domain NAGVMQNPRHLVRRRGQEARLRCSPMKGHSHVYWYRQLPEEGLKFMVYLQKENIIDESGMPKERFSAEFPKEGPSILRIQQVVRGDSAAYFCASSPGGHSNQPQHFGDGTRLSIL.

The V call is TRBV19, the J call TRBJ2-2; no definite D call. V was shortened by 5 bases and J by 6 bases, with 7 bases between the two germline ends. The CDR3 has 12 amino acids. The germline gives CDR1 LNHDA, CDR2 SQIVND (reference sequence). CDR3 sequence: CASSSSAGELFF. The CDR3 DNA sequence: TGTGCCAGTAGTTCTAGTGCCGGGGAGCTGTTTTTT. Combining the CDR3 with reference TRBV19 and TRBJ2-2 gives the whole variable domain DGGITQSPKYLFRKEGQNVTLSCEQNLNHDAMYWYRQDPGQGLRLIYYSQIVNDFQKGDIAEGYSVSREKKESFPLTVTSAQKNPTAFYLCASSSSAGELFFGEGSRLTVL.

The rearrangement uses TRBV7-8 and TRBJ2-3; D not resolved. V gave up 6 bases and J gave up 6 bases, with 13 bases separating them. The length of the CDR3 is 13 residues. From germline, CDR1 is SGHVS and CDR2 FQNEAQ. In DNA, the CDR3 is TGTGCCAGCAGAAACCTAGGATCTGATACGCAGTATTTT. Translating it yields CASRNLGSDTQYF.

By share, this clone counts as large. CDR3 DNA: TGTGCCAGCAGCTTAGTGGTTTTTAGGGCTTTCTTT. It encodes CASSLVVFRAFF. The V call is TRBV7-8, the J call TRBJ1-1; D gene ambiguous. CDR1 is SGHVS, CDR2 FQNEAQ, per germline. CDR3 length: 12 amino acids. Between the trimmed V and J ends, which lost 1 base and 11 bases, there was a span of 11 bases.

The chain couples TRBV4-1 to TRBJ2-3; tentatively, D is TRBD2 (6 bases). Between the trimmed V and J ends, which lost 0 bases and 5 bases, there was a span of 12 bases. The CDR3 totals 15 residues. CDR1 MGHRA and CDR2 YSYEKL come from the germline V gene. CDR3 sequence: CASSQDSGALDTQYF. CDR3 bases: TGCGCCAGCAGCCAAGATTCGGGAGCGCTAGATACGCAGTATTTT.

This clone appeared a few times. CDR3 in amino acids: CATGRPPGDEQYF. The CDR3 DNA reads TGTGCCACGGGCCGGCCACCGGGCGACGAGCAGTACTTC. The chain uses TRBV10-3 and TRBJ2-7; D unresolved. The V and J ends lost 10 bases and 5 bases respectively, with 18 bases between them. Germline V gives CDR1 ENHRY, CDR2 SYGVKD. CDR3 length equals 13 residues.

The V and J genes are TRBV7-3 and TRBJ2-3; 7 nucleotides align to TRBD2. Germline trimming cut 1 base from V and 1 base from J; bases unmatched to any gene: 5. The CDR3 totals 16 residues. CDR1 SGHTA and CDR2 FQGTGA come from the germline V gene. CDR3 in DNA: TGTGCCAGCAGCTTAAGCCGTCTAGCGGGCACAGATACGCAGTATTTT. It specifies CASSLSRLAGTDTQYF. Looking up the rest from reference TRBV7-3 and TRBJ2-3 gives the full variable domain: GAGVSQTPSNKVTEKGKYVELRCDPISGHTALYWYRQSLGQGPEFLIYFQGTGAADDSGLPNDRFFAVRPEGSVSTLKIQRTERGDSAVYLCASSLSRLAGTDTQYFGPGTRLTVL.

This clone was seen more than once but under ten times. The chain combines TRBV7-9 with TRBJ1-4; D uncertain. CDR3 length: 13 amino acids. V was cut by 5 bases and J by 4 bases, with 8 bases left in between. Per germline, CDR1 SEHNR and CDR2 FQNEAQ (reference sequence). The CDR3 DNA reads TGTGCCAGCAGCCCCGGAGGTAATGAAAAACTGTTTTTT. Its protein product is CASSPGGNEKLFF.

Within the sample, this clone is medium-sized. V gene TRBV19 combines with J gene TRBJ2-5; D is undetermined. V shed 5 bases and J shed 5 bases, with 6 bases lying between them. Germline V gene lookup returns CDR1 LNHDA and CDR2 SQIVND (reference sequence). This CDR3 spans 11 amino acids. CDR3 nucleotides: TGTGCCAGTAGTGTTGGGGAGACCCAGTACTTC. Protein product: CASSVGETQYF.

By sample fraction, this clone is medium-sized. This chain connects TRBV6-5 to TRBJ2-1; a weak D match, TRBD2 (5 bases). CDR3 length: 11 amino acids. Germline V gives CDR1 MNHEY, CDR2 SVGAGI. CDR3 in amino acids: CEVRGYNEQFF. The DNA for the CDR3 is TGTGAGGTTCGGGGTTACAATGAGCAGTTCTTC.

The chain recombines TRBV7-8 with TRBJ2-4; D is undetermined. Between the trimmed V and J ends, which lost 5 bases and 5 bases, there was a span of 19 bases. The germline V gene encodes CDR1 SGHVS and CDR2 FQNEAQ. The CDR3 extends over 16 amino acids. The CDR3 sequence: CASSPGWQPAENIQYF. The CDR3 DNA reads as TGTGCCAGCAGCCCCGGATGGCAGCCAGCAGAAAACATTCAGTACTTC. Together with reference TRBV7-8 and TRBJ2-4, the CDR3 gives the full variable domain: GAGVSQSPRYKVAKRGQDVALRCDPISGHVSLFWYQQALGQGPEFLTYFQNEAQLDKSGLPSDRFFAERPEGSVSTLKIQRTQQEDSAVYLCASSPGWQPAENIQYFGAGTRLSVL.